The clone carrying this T cell receptor (beta chain) was seen a few times. Antigen unknown. Germline V gene sequence: CDR1 SGDLS, CDR2 YYNGEE. V lost 3 bases to trimming and J lost 8 bases; unmatched junction nucleotides: 8. This CDR3 region has 15 residues. The investigators reverse transcribed all of the isolated RNA, so they sequenced expressed TCRB transcripts. Repertoires were generated with immunoSEQ multiplex PCR, while TCRdb's copy carries only in-frame clones and drops some. The sample lists around 330,000 clones, about 11% seen once, with 0.015% in the top ten. Populations isolated by sorting all had purity greater than 95%. The sample comes from a study of beta chain features in type 1 diabetes. Regarding the study as a whole: Any role of HLA type in TCRB rearrangement remained unresolved here.

The TCR comes from a woman aged 25 to 39 in good health. V usage is TRBV9 and J usage is TRBJ2-1, with 10 positions matching TRBD2. Sequencing used naive CD4+ T cells from blood. CDR3 in amino acids: CASSDSGRQVHEQFF. The CDR3 DNA follows: TGTGCCAGCAGCGATAGCGGGAGGCAGGTTCATGAGCAGTTCTTC.